These T cell receptor beta chains were read from a single sample in a study of shared clonotypes between healthy human individuals. TCRdb's copy holds only in-frame clones and misses some; the assay was immunoSEQ multiplex PCR. The sample shows roughly 890,000 clones, about 91% of them seen only once. The specimen sequenced was naive CD8+ T cells sorted from blood. The source of these receptors is a young man in good health. Each CDR3 is given with its conserved first and last residue. D genes are given only for firm matches. Where a row states a size, it is once, few, many or the class of an expanded clone; other rows omit it.

-	TRBJ2-1	-	TRBV11-2	TGTGCCAGCAGCTTTTCGACAGTCTACAATGAGCAGTTCTTC	CASSFSTVYNEQFF
TRBD2	TRBJ2-1	-	TRBV4-1	TGCGCCAGCAGCCAAGATTTGGCGGGAGGTTACAATGAGCAGTTCTTC	CASSQDLAGGYNEQFF
-	TRBJ2-7	-	TRBV9	TGTGCCAGCAGCGTCGACAGCAGGGGCGAGCAGTACTTC	CASSVDSRGEQYF
-	TRBJ1-4	-	TRBV4-3	TGCGCCAGCAGCCAATCTCACAGGGTTGAAAATGAAAAGCTGTTTTTT	CASSQSHRVENEKLFF
TRBD2	TRBJ2-7	-	TRBV4-1	TGCGCCAGCAGCACCTCTAGCGGTTCCTACGAGCAGTACTTC	CASSTSSGSYEQYF
-	TRBJ1-2	-	TRBV7-9	TGTGCCAGCACCCCCAAGGGGGATGGTGACTATGGCTACACCTTC	CASTPKGDGDYGYTF
-	TRBJ2-3	-	TRBV28	TGTGCCAGCAGTTTTCTTGCCTCCTCGAAGAGTACGCAGTATTTT	CASSFLASSKSTQYF
TRBD1	TRBJ1-5	-	TRBV18	TGTGCCAGCTCACCCGGACCCGGGACAGGGGATCAGCCCCAGCATTTT	CASSPGPGTGDQPQHF
-	TRBJ2-7	-	TRBV5-4	TGTGCCAGCAGCTTGTGGGGGGACGGGACCTACGAGCAGTACTTC	CASSLWGDGTYEQYF
TRBD1	TRBJ2-7	-	TRBV5-6	TGTGCCAGCAACTCCTTAGGGACAGGGTCTCGCGAGCAGTACTTC	CASNSLGTGSREQYF
TRBD2	TRBJ2-2	-	TRBV10-3	TGTGCCATCAAGCGGGAGGACCTAGGGGGCGGGGAGCTGTTTTTT	CAIKREDLGGGELFF
TRBD1	TRBJ1-1	-	TRBV6-4	TGTGCCAGCAGTCCAGGGACAGGAAACACTGAAGCTTTCTTT	CASSPGTGNTEAFF
-	TRBJ2-1	-	TRBV30	TGTGCCTGGAGTGTACAAAGCTCCTACGATGAGCAGTTCTTC	CAWSVQSSYDEQFF
TRBD2	TRBJ2-1	-	TRBV7-9	TGTGCCAGCAGCCTTACCATAGCGGGATTTGAGCAGTTCTTC	CASSLTIAGFEQFF
TRBD1	TRBJ2-7	-	TRBV29-1	TGCAGCGTTGAGGGACAGAACTACGAGCAGTACTTC	CSVEGQNYEQYF
TRBD2	TRBJ2-1	-	TRBV7-9	TGTGCCAGCAGCCCAGCGGGGGGGAGCTCCTACAATGAGCAGTTCTTC	CASSPAGGSSYNEQFF
-	TRBJ1-1	-	TRBV29-1	TGCAGCGTTGAATTGGGAGCTGAAGCTTTCTTT	CSVELGAEAFF
-	TRBJ1-5	-	TRBV28	TGTGCCAGCAGTTTTCGGGGTCTTAGGCCCCAGCATTTT	CASSFRGLRPQHF
-	TRBJ2-3	-	TRBV28	TGTGCCAGCAGCCCCCTCGGTAGCACAGATACGCAGTATTTT	CASSPLGSTDTQYF
-	TRBJ1-1	-	TRBV25-1	TGTGCCAGCAGAGGACCGGGAATGAACACTGAAGCTTTCTTT	CASRGPGMNTEAFF
TRBD2	TRBJ2-2	few	TRBV28	TGTGCCAGCAGTCCCTCTAGCGGTAACACCGGGGAGCTGTTTTTT	CASSPSSGNTGELFF
-	TRBJ2-5	-	TRBV7-9	TGTGCCAGCGGGAACCAGCGGACCCAGTACTTC	CASGNQRTQYF
-	TRBJ2-7	-	TRBV18	TGTGCCAGCTCACAGGACTCAAATTACGAGCAGTACTTC	CASSQDSNYEQYF
TRBD2	TRBJ2-3	-	TRBV7-9	TGTGCCAGCAGCTTGACTAGCTACCCAGATACGCAGTATTTT	CASSLTSYPDTQYF
TRBD2	TRBJ2-3	-	TRBV14	TGTGCCAGCAGCCCCTCACTAGCGGGAGGGCTCACAGATACGCAGTATTTT	CASSPSLAGGLTDTQYF
TRBD2	TRBJ2-1	-	TRBV5-4	TGTGCCAGCAGCCGCGAAACTAGCGGGAGGCTTGAGCAGTTCTTC	CASSRETSGRLEQFF
-	TRBJ1-5	-	TRBV11-2	TGTGCCAGCACGCCCCGGGGGAATCAGCCCCAGCATTTT	CASTPRGNQPQHF
TRBD1	TRBJ2-7	-	TRBV4-1	TGCGCCAGCAGCCAAGCCGGGACAGGGCGGTACGAGCAGTACTTC	CASSQAGTGRYEQYF
TRBD2	TRBJ2-2	-	TRBV5-1	TGCGCCAGCAGCCGGCGACTAGCGGGAGGTACCGGGGAGCTGTTTTTT	CASSRRLAGGTGELFF
TRBD2	TRBJ2-3	-	TRBV5-8	TGTGCCAGCAGCTTGGGGTCTAGCGGGCTAATTTCAGATACGCAGTATTTT	CASSLGSSGLISDTQYF
TRBD2	TRBJ2-5	-	TRBV9	TGTGCCAGCGGAAGCGGGACCGAAGAGACCCAGTACTTC	CASGSGTEETQYF
-	TRBJ2-1	-	TRBV2	TGTGCCATCTTCGGGTTGAGGGAGGCTTACAATGAGCAGTTCTTC	CAIFGLREAYNEQFF
TRBD1	TRBJ2-2	-	TRBV10-3	TGTGCCATCAGTGAGGATAACCGGGACAGGGGCTTGATCGACACCGGGGAGCTGTTTTTT	CAISEDNRDRGLIDTGELFF
-	TRBJ2-2	-	TRBV28	TGTGCCAGCAGTTATCTGGTGACCGGGGAGCTGTTTTTT	CASSYLVTGELFF
TRBD1	TRBJ2-3	-	TRBV27	TGTGCCAGCAGTCGGACAGGTTGGAGTACTAGCACAGATACGCAGTATTTT	CASSRTGWSTSTDTQYF
-	TRBJ2-7	-	TRBV13	TGTGCCAGCAGCTTAGCCTCCAGGGTGCACGAGCAGTACTTC	CASSLASRVHEQYF
TRBD1	TRBJ2-7	-	TRBV6-1	TGTGCCAGCAGTGTCCGGGACAGGGTAGTGGAGCAGTACTTC	CASSVRDRVVEQYF
-	TRBJ2-7	-	TRBV7-2	TGTGCCAGCAGCACCCTGGCTGGGTCCCCAGGAGGCTACGAGCAGTACTTC	CASSTLAGSPGGYEQYF
-	TRBJ2-5	-	TRBV27	TGTGCCAGCAGTTCCCCCCGGGGAGAGACCCAGTACTTC	CASSSPRGETQYF